What follows are 19 T cell receptor beta chains derived from one specimen sequenced in a study of T cells in localized non-small cell lung cancer. The table came from immunoSEQ multiplex PCR; TCRdb's copy has only in-frame clones and leaves some out. The sample records some 22,000 clones, 80% to 85% being singletons. The sample was PBMCs, taken before any cancer treatment. These receptors came from a man aged 40 to 75 with stage II lung adenocarcinoma.

CDR3 protein: CASSSNRVSGYTF. DNA for the CDR3: TGTGCCAGCTCATCGAACAGGGTATCCGGCTACACCTTC. The V call is TRBV18, the J call TRBJ1-2, with D maybe TRBD1 (6 bases). V gave up 5 bases and J gave up 8 bases, with 15 bases separating them. Germline V gene sequence: CDR1 KGHSH, CDR2 LQKENI. The CDR3 runs to 13 residues.

This chain uses TRBV5-1 with TRBJ2-7, with D possibly TRBD2 on 5 matching bases. Trimming pared 1 base from V and 0 bases from J, leaving 8 bases between. The length of the CDR3 is 14 residues. Germline V gene lookup returns CDR1 SGHRS and CDR2 YFSETQ. The DNA for the CDR3 is TGCGCCAGCAGCTTGTATGGGAGCTCCTACGAGCAGTACTTC. This codes for CASSLYGSSYEQYF.

This clone was seen once. The CDR3 DNA reads as TGTGCCAGCAGTGAAGCCGGGTACGAGCAGTACTTC. It is translated as CASSEAGYEQYF. This chain connects TRBV2 to TRBJ2-7, with D unclear. V lost 0 bases, J lost 4 bases, and 4 bases lay in between. The CDR3 sequence is 12 residues long. The V gene's germline CDR1 is SNHLY and CDR2 FYNNEI.

CDR3 DNA sequence: TGCGCCAGCAGCTTGAGGGCCTTGAACACTGAAGCTTTCTTT. It is translated as CASSLRALNTEAFF. The chain links TRBV5-1 to TRBJ1-1; D remains unclear. Per the germline V gene, CDR1 is SGHRS and CDR2 is YFSETQ. V was clipped by 1 base and J by 0 bases, with 7 bases between them. This CDR3 has 14 amino acids.

The V gene is TRBV5-4, the J gene TRBJ1-2; maybe TRBD1 (5 bases). The germline V and J ends were trimmed by 6 bases and 2 bases, with 8 bases remaining between them. This CDR3 has 12 amino acids. Germline V gene lookup returns CDR1 SGHNT and CDR2 YYREEE (reference sequence). This CDR3 is CASKGDNYGYTF. The DNA of the CDR3 is TGTGCCAGCAAAGGGGACAACTATGGCTACACCTTC.

V is TRBV6-4 and J is TRBJ2-1; TRBD2 matches at 8 bases. Germline lookup yields CDR1 MRHNA and CDR2 SNTAGT. With V trimmed by 3 bases and J by 7 bases, 8 bases remained unmatched. The CDR3 loop spans 15 amino acids. Here the CDR3 reads CASSDVAGRGNEQFF. In nucleotides, the CDR3 is TGTGCCAGCAGTGATGTAGCGGGAAGGGGGAATGAGCAGTTCTTC.

This chain uses TRBV4-2 with TRBJ2-7; maybe TRBD1 (5 bases). CDR3 size: 14 residues. Germline CDR1 and CDR2: LGHNA and YNFKEQ. V shed 0 bases and J shed 5 bases, with 11 bases lying between them. CDR3: CASSQDSGADEQYF. Written as DNA, the CDR3 is TGTGCCAGCAGCCAAGATAGTGGGGCCGACGAGCAGTACTTC.

The gene calls are TRBV7-8 and TRBJ1-5, with D unclear. This CDR3 comprises 14 residues. Trimming removed 5 bases at V and 0 bases at J, with 8 bases between. Germline CDR1 and CDR2: SGHVS and FQNEAQ. The CDR3 DNA is TGTGCCAGCAGCCCTGAATATAGCAATCAGCCCCAGCATTTT. Residues: CASSPEYSNQPQHF.

This sequence joins TRBV6-4 and TRBJ1-1, with D perhaps matching TRBD1 (5 bases). Germline CDR1 and CDR2: MRHNA and SNTAGT. There are 13 residues in the CDR3. V was clipped by 5 bases and J by 8 bases, with 15 bases between them. CDR3 bases: TGTGCCAGCAGTCCATTCCCGGGGGAAGAAGCTTTCTTT. It is translated as CASSPFPGEEAFF.

The J gene is TRBJ1-5, the V gene TRBV5-1; D is unclear. The CDR3 runs to 15 residues. Per germline, CDR1 SGHRS and CDR2 YFSETQ. Between the trimmed V and J ends, which lost 4 bases and 3 bases, there was a span of 14 bases. CDR3 protein: CASSPGPENNQPQHF. In DNA form, the CDR3 reads TGCGCCAGCAGCCCCGGCCCAGAAAACAATCAGCCCCAGCATTTT.

CDR3 residues: CASSLWGANSYNEQFF. The CDR3 DNA is TGCGCCAGCAGCTTATGGGGGGCGAACTCCTACAATGAGCAGTTCTTC. The chain carries TRBV5-1 and TRBJ2-1, with D perhaps given as TRBD1 or TRBD2 (6 bases each). CDR3 size: 16 residues. The V end lost 2 bases, the J end lost 0 bases, and 12 bases lay between the germline ends. Per the germline V gene, CDR1 is SGHRS and CDR2 is YFSETQ.

The chain uses TRBV27 and TRBJ1-2; D unclear. The V end lost 5 bases, the J end lost 2 bases, and 9 bases lay between the germline ends. Germline lookup yields CDR1 MNHEY and CDR2 SMNVEV (reference sequence). This CDR3 is built from 13 residues. The CDR3 loop is CASSDLMNYGYTF. The CDR3 coding sequence is TGTGCCAGCAGTGACCTAATGAACTATGGCTACACCTTC.

The chain couples TRBV5-8 to TRBJ1-5; maybe TRBD1 (6 bases). Germline CDR1 SGHTS, CDR2 YDEGEE. Trimming removed 4 bases at V and 3 bases at J, with 14 bases between. This CDR3 contains 15 residues. CDR3 nucleotides: TGTGCCAGCAGCGGCCGGGACACCAACAATCAGCCCCAGCATTTT. Amino acids: CASSGRDTNNQPQHF.

The chain combines TRBV7-8 with TRBJ1-1; the D gene is possibly TRBD1 (5 bases). V lost 2 bases and J 2 bases, leaving 12 bases between the germline ends. The CDR3 has 15 amino acids. CDR1 is SGHVS, CDR2 FQNEAQ, per germline. The CDR3 DNA follows: TGTGCCAGCAGCTTACAAGGGGTCCTTAACACTGAAGCTTTCTTT. Translated, it gives CASSLQGVLNTEAFF.

The J gene is TRBJ2-5, the V gene TRBV5-1; unclear D gene. Trimming shortened V by 0 bases and J by 2 bases, and 5 bases separated the two germline ends. This CDR3 is built from 13 residues. The germline CDR1 and CDR2 sequences are SGHRS and YFSETQ. The CDR3 is CASSLGGQETQYF. CDR3 nucleotides: TGCGCCAGCAGCTTGGGCGGACAAGAGACCCAGTACTTC.

This chain links TRBV15 with TRBJ2-3; no clear D. Germline CDR1 reads LNHNV; CDR2 reads YYDKDF (reference sequence). V dropped 3 bases and J dropped 6 bases, with 10 bases sitting between them. This CDR3 contains 13 residues. The CDR3 here is CATSSPPSDTQYF. The CDR3 coding sequence is TGTGCCACCAGCAGCCCCCCATCGGATACGCAGTATTTT.

This chain uses TRBV4-1 with TRBJ2-3; possible D gene TRBD1, 6 bases. CDR3 size: 15 residues. The germline gives CDR1 MGHRA, CDR2 YSYEKL. V was clipped by 1 base and J by 4 bases, with 12 bases between them. The CDR3: CASSQAGTIPDTQYF. In DNA form, the CDR3 reads TGCGCCAGCAGCCAAGCCGGGACAATCCCAGATACGCAGTATTTT.

The rearrangement joins TRBV2 to TRBJ2-3, with D possibly TRBD2 on 6 matching bases. Germline CDR1 and CDR2: SNHLY and FYNNEI. The CDR3 length is 15 residues. V was trimmed by 5 bases and J by 4 bases, leaving 16 bases between them. Written as DNA, the CDR3 is TGTGCCAGCAGTTATAGCGGCCCCTCGGCAGATACGCAGTATTTT. It is translated as CASSYSGPSADTQYF.

This clone is a singleton in its sample. The rearrangement links TRBV4-2 to TRBJ2-1; D is ambiguous. The CDR3 covers 15 residues. Trimming took off 0 bases at V and 7 bases at J, with 13 bases between the two ends. Germline V CDR1 and CDR2: LGHNA, YNFKEQ. The CDR3 DNA is TGTGCCAGCAGCCAAGATCGAGGTATGCCTAATGAGCAGTTCTTC. This encodes CASSQDRGMPNEQFF.